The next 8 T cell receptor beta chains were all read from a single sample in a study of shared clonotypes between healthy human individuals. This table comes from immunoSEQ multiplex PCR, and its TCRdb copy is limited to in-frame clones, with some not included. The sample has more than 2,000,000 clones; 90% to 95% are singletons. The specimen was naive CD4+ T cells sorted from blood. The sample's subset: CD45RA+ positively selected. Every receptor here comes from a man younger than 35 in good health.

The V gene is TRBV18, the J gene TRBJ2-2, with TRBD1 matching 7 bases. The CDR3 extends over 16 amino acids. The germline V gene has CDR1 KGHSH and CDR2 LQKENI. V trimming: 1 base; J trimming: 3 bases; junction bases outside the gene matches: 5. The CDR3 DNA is TGTGCCAGCTCACCACAGGGGGCTGTAGACACCGGGGAGCTGTTTTTT. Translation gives CASSPQGAVDTGELFF.

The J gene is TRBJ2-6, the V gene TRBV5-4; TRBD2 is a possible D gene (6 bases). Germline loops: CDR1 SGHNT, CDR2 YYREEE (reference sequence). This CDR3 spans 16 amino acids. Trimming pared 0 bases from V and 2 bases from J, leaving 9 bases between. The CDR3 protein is CASSLGAGTGANVLTF. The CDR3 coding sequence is TGTGCCAGCAGCTTGGGTGCGGGGACTGGGGCCAACGTCCTGACTTTC.

The CDR3 here is CASESSGGLSGKNIQYF. Written as DNA, the CDR3 is TGTGCCAGCGAGTCTAGCGGGGGCCTATCTGGTAAAAACATTCAGTACTTC. This sequence joins TRBV28 and TRBJ2-4; 10 nucleotides match TRBD2. Germline CDR1 reads MDHEN; CDR2 reads SYDVKM. The CDR3 runs 17 residues. J gave up 4 bases and V 8 bases, and 14 bases lay outside the gene matches.

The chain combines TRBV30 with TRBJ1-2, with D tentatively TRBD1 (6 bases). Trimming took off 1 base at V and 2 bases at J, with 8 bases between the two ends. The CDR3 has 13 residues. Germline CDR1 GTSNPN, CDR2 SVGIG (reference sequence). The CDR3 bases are TGTGCCTGGAGTGGACAGGTCAACTATGGCTACACCTTC. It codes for CAWSGQVNYGYTF. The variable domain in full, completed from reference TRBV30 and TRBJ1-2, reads SQTIHQWPATLVQPVGSPLSLECTVEGTSNPNLYWYRQAAGRGLQLLFYSVGIGQISSEVPQNLSASRPQDRQFILSSKKLLLSDSGFYLCAWSGQVNYGYTFGSGTRLTVV.

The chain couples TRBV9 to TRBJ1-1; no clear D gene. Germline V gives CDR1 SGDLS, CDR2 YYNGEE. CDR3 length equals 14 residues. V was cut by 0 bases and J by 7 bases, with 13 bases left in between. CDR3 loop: CASSVVPGASEAFF. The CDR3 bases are TGTGCCAGCAGCGTAGTTCCGGGAGCAAGTGAAGCTTTCTTT. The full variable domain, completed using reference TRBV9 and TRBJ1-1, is DSGVTQTPKHLITATGQRVTLRCSPRSGDLSVYWYQQSLDQGLQFLIQYYNGEERAKGNILERFSAQQFPDLHSELNLSSLELGDSALYFCASSVVPGASEAFFGQGTRLTVV.

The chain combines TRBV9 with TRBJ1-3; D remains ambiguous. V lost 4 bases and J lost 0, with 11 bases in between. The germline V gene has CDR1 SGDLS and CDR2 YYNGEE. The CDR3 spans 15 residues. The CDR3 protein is CASSSSGSSGNTIYF. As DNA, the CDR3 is TGTGCCAGCAGCTCCTCGGGTAGCTCTGGAAACACCATATATTTT.

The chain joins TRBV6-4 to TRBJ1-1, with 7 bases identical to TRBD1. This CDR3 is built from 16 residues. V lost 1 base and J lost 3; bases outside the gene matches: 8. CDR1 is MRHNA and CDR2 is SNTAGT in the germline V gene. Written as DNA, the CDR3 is TGTGCCAGCAGTGACTTGGGGAGGGACAGCTACACTGAAGCTTTCTTT. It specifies CASSDLGRDSYTEAFF.

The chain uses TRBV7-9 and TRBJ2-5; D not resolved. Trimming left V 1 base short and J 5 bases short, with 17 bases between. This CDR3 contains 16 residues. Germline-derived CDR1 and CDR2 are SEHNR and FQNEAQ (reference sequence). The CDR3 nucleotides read TGTGCCAGCAGCTTAGAAGGTGGTACTCTCTGGGAGACCCAGTACTTC. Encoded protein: CASSLEGGTLWETQYF.